These 25 T cell receptor beta chains originate from one sample sequenced in a study of T cell responses to AZD1222 COVID-19 vaccine. Data came from immunoSEQ multiplex PCR; TCRdb stores just in-frame clones and leaves some out. Altogether some 150,000 clones are present, around 90% being singletons, with the ten largest covering around 5.5%. Sequencing used peripheral blood, obtained on day 0 of AZD1222 vaccination. These receptors were obtained from an adult in good health.

The rearrangement links TRBV7-2 to TRBJ2-1; 9 nucleotides align to TRBD2. V lost 1 base and J lost 7; bases outside the gene matches: 5. This CDR3 spans 15 amino acids. Germline-derived CDR1 and CDR2 are SGHTA and FQGNSA. CDR3 protein: CASSLVAGGFNEQFF. The CDR3 DNA is TGTGCCAGCAGCTTAGTTGCGGGAGGGTTTAATGAGCAGTTCTTC.

This clone was recorded once. This chain uses TRBV21-1 with TRBJ2-5; the D call of TRBD1 is as the table states it, not checked on the DNA. TRBV21-1 is marked as a pseudogene. The CDR3 contains 15 residues. The chain's CDR3 is CASSKALDSQETQYF. Written as DNA, the CDR3 is TGTGCCAGCAGCAAAGCTCTCGACAGTCAAGAGACCCAGTACTTC.

The chain is built from TRBV6-2 or TRBV6-3 and TRBJ2-7, with D possibly being TRBD2 (6 bases). CDR3 length equals 12 residues. Germline-derived CDR1 and CDR2 are MNHEY and SVGEGT. Trimming left V 5 bases short and J 6 bases short, with 11 bases between. CDR3 DNA: TGTGCCAGCAGTCAACTAGCTCGCGAGCAGTACTTC. Amino acids: CASSQLAREQYF.

V and J are TRBV6-5 and TRBJ1-2, with no clear D. Between the trimmed V and J ends, which lost 6 bases and 9 bases, there was a span of 11 bases. This CDR3 has 11 residues. The germline CDR1 and CDR2 sequences are MNHEY and SVGAGI. The CDR3 sequence is CASSPGHSYTF. CDR3 in DNA: TGTGCCAGCAGCCCCGGGCACAGCTACACCTTC.

The CDR3, as DNA: TGCGCCAGCAGCGATAAACTGACAGGAGACCTCGCAAACATTCAGTACTTC. It translates to CASSDKLTGDLANIQYF. The J gene is TRBJ2-4, the V gene TRBV5-1; the D gene is possibly TRBD1 (6 bases). V was shortened by 4 bases and J by 6 bases, with 23 bases between the two germline ends. This CDR3 contains 17 residues. In germline, CDR1 is SGHRS, CDR2 YFSETQ.

This rearrangement joins TRBV3-1 (or the pseudogene TRBV3-2) to TRBJ2-7; unclear D gene. The CDR3 runs to 13 residues. The germline V and J ends were trimmed by 1 base and 3 bases, with 7 bases remaining between them. From germline, CDR1 is LGHDT and CDR2 YNNKEL (reference sequence). This CDR3 reads CASSQGPRYEQYF. In nucleotides, the CDR3 is TGTGCCAGCAGCCAAGGACCGCGCTACGAGCAGTACTTC.

The gene calls are TRBV4-2 and TRBJ1-6; 8 bases line up with TRBD1. Trimming cost V 4 bases and J 14 bases; bases outside gene matches: 19. In germline, CDR1 is LGHNA, CDR2 YNFKEQ. The CDR3 consists of 17 residues. The DNA for the CDR3 is TGTGCCAGCAGCCGATCCGGGACCACAGGGGGATTTGAATCCCTCCACTTT. Amino acid sequence: CASSRSGTTGGFESLHF.

The genes are TRBV5-1 and TRBJ2-1, with no clear D. The CDR3 sequence is 15 residues long. Trimming took off 0 bases at V and 0 bases at J, with 7 bases between the two ends. The germline V gene has CDR1 SGHRS and CDR2 YFSETQ. DNA for the CDR3: TGCGCCAGCAGCTTGGGTGGATACTCCTACAATGAGCAGTTCTTC. Amino acids: CASSLGGYSYNEQFF.

The chain is built from TRBV28 and TRBJ2-1; possibly TRBD2 for D (6 bases). The CDR3 totals 16 residues. Trimming cost V 6 bases and J 0 bases, with 15 bases left between them. The germline gives CDR1 MDHEN, CDR2 SYDVKM. The CDR3 sequence is CASRSSGGSSYNEQFF. DNA for the CDR3: TGTGCCAGCAGATCTTCCGGGGGAAGCTCCTACAATGAGCAGTTCTTC.

The chain couples TRBV5-6 to TRBJ2-7; D may be TRBD1 or TRBD2 (7 bases each). This CDR3 contains 15 residues. The V end was cut by 4 bases, the J end by 3 bases, with 17 bases between. The germline V gene encodes CDR1 SGHDT and CDR2 YYEEEE. CDR3 DNA sequence: TGTGCCAGCAGCCGTGGACCAGGGGGGGACTACGAGCAGTACTTC. Translation gives CASSRGPGGDYEQYF.

The CDR3 reads CASSETGGRDTQYF. Written as DNA, the CDR3 is TGTGCCAGTAGTGAGACAGGGGGGAGGGATACGCAGTATTTT. The chain links TRBV19 to TRBJ2-3, with TRBD1 matching over 9 bases. After removal of 5 bases from V and 6 bases from J, the junction contained 6 bases not matched to a gene. Germline V lookup: CDR1 LNHDA, CDR2 SQIVND (reference sequence). The CDR3 covers 14 residues.

The DNA of the CDR3 is TGTGCCAGCAGCCAATACGTTGGGAGCACAGATACGCAGTATTTT. Translating gives CASSQYVGSTDTQYF. This chain connects TRBV6-2 or TRBV6-3 to TRBJ2-3; no firm D call. In germline, CDR1 is MNHEY, CDR2 SVGEGT. V dropped 6 bases and J dropped 0 bases, with 13 bases sitting between them. The CDR3 length is 15 residues.

CDR3 DNA sequence: TGTGCCAGCAGCCTGTTGTGGGCTGAAGCTTTCTTT. As protein: CASSLLWAEAFF. The V call is TRBV6-6, the J call TRBJ1-1; D unclear. Trimming cost V 6 bases and J 6 bases, with 11 bases left between them. CDR1 MNHNY and CDR2 SVGAGI come from the germline V gene (reference sequence). The CDR3 is 12 amino acids.

This clone came up a few times. The V gene is TRBV28, the J gene TRBJ2-5; TRBD2 might be the D (5 bases). There are 15 residues in the CDR3. Germline-derived CDR1 and CDR2 are MDHEN and SYDVKM. The germline V and J ends were trimmed by 5 bases and 3 bases, with 16 bases remaining between them. Written as DNA, the CDR3 is TGTGCCAGCAGTCTGGGATACGGGATCAAAGAGACCCAGTACTTC. It encodes CASSLGYGIKETQYF.

V is TRBV20-1 and J is TRBJ2-7; 9 bases are shared with TRBD2. In germline, CDR1 is DFQATT, CDR2 SNEGSKA (reference sequence). V lost 3 bases, J lost 1 base, and 4 bases stayed unmatched. The length of the CDR3 is 14 residues. The CDR3 sequence: CSASSGSTSYEQYF. Here the CDR3 DNA reads TGCAGTGCTAGTAGCGGGAGTACGTCCTACGAGCAGTACTTC.

The rearrangement uses TRBV7-9 and TRBJ2-3; possibly TRBD1 or TRBD2 for D (5 bases each). CDR3 length equals 13 residues. Deletions cut 0 bases from V and 4 bases from J, with 5 bases between. CDR1 SEHNR and CDR2 FQNEAQ come from the germline V gene (reference sequence). CDR3 sequence (DNA): TGTGCCAGCAGCTTAGCGGGGGCAGATACGCAGTATTTT. It encodes CASSLAGADTQYF.

The CDR3 protein is CATSRARDNNEQFF. As DNA, the CDR3 is TGTGCCACCAGCCGAGCTAGGGATAACAATGAGCAGTTCTTC. V and J are TRBV15 and TRBJ2-1; D uncertain. Germline V gene sequence: CDR1 LNHNV, CDR2 YYDKDF (reference sequence). There are 14 residues in the CDR3. Deletions cut 5 bases from V and 5 bases from J, with 13 bases between.

The gene calls are TRBV9 and TRBJ2-3, with D unresolved. Germline CDR1 reads SGDLS; CDR2 reads YYNGEE. Trimming removed 3 bases from V and 0 bases from J, with 8 bases in between. This CDR3 contains 14 residues. This CDR3 reads CASSGDSSTDTQYF. In DNA form, the CDR3 reads TGTGCCAGCAGCGGCGATTCAAGCACAGATACGCAGTATTTT.

V gene TRBV4-2 combines with J gene TRBJ2-7; D may be TRBD1 (6 bases). The CDR3 totals 12 residues. V lost 6 bases and J lost 2, with 8 bases in between. Germline CDR1 and CDR2: LGHNA and YNFKEQ. The CDR3 reads CASRGQTYEQYF. CDR3 nucleotide sequence: TGTGCCAGCAGAGGACAGACCTACGAGCAGTACTTC.

A few counts support this clone. The V and J genes are TRBV6-4 and TRBJ2-3; TRBD2 matches at 10 bases. This CDR3 contains 15 residues. V lost 8 bases and J lost 2; bases outside the gene matches: 7. Germline CDR1 and CDR2: MRHNA and SNTAGT. The CDR3 DNA is TGTGCCAGCCGCCGACTAGCGGGCTACACAGATACGCAGTATTTT. Amino acids: CASRRLAGYTDTQYF.

The V and J genes are TRBV11-2 and TRBJ2-1; TRBD2 matches at 9 bases. The trim removed 5 bases at V and 7 bases at J, leaving 6 bases unmatched. The CDR3 is 14 amino acids. CDR1 and CDR2 (germline): SGHAT, FQNNGV. DNA of the CDR3: TGTGCCAGCAGCCGGCCTAGCGGGGTGAATGAGCAGTTCTTC. Protein product: CASSRPSGVNEQFF. Based on the CDR3 plus reference TRBV11-2 and TRBJ2-1, the full variable domain is EAGVAQSPRYKIIEKRQSVAFWCNPISGHATLYWYQQILGQGPKLLIQFQNNGVVDDSQLPKDRFSAERLKGVDSTLKIQPAKLEDSAVYLCASSRPSGVNEQFFGPGTRLTVL.

This chain connects TRBV2 to TRBJ1-1; D ambiguous. Germline V gives CDR1 SNHLY, CDR2 FYNNEI. The V end was cut by 8 bases, the J end by 3 bases, with 10 bases between. The CDR3 sequence is 12 residues long. CDR3 DNA: TGTGCCAGCCGGGGTCCCGACACTGAAGCTTTCTTT. Its translation: CASRGPDTEAFF.

This chain uses TRBV7-2 with TRBJ2-2; the D gene is possibly TRBD1 (5 bases). The CDR3 contains 14 residues. Trimming left V 6 bases short and J 3 bases short, with 11 bases between. Per germline, CDR1 SGHTA and CDR2 FQGNSA. CDR3 loop: CASRQDRYTGELFF. DNA of the CDR3: TGTGCCAGCAGACAAGACAGATACACCGGGGAGCTGTTTTTT.

This chain uses TRBV15 with TRBJ2-5, with D possibly being TRBD2 (5 bases). This CDR3 spans 16 amino acids. CDR1 is LNHNV and CDR2 is YYDKDF in the germline V gene (reference sequence). The germline V and J ends were trimmed by 1 base and 1 base, with 13 bases remaining between them. CDR3 amino acids: CATSRGAEVGQETQYF. CDR3 coding DNA: TGTGCCACCAGCAGAGGGGCGGAGGTGGGCCAAGAGACCCAGTACTTC.

The V call is TRBV3-1 (or the pseudogene TRBV3-2), the J call TRBJ2-7, with D possibly TRBD2 on 5 matching bases. Deletions cut 4 bases from V and 2 bases from J, with 9 bases between. The CDR3 sequence is 13 residues long. Germline V gene lookup returns CDR1 LGHDT and CDR2 YNNKEL (reference sequence). In nucleotides, the CDR3 is TGTGCCAGCAGCCCACTAGGAACCTACGAGCAGTACTTC. Translated: CASSPLGTYEQYF.